Presented here are 17 T cell receptor beta chains from one specimen sequenced in a study of response to subunit inactivated influenza vaccine. A single record per CDR3 protein comes from TCRdb applying MiXCR to the RT-PCR reads. Here the sample spans about 480,000 distinct CDR3 sequences, 10% to 15% being singletons. The sequencing here drew on PBMCs from blood, taken more than 35 days after vaccination. These receptor sequences come from a man in his forties or fifties who received an inactivated influenza vaccine.

The J gene is TRBJ1-2, the V gene TRBV14, with D unclear. The CDR3 length is 12 residues. The germline V gene encodes CDR1 SGHDN and CDR2 FVKESK. The germline V and J ends were trimmed by 4 bases and 6 bases, with 9 bases remaining between them. The CDR3 region is CASSRSPDGYTF. The CDR3, as DNA: TGTGCCAGCAGCCGTAGTCCGGATGGCTACACCTTC.

The genes are TRBV10-3 and TRBJ2-5; 7 bases fit TRBD1. Germline values: CDR1 ENHRY, CDR2 SYGVKD. The CDR3 is made up of 14 amino acids. V shed 7 bases and J 2 bases; nucleotides not matched to a gene: 7. CDR3 DNA: TGTGCCATCAAGGGGGCCAGGGGACAAGAGACCCAGTACTTC. The encoded protein is CAIKGARGQETQYF.

This clonotype has just a few counts. This rearrangement joins TRBV5-6 to TRBJ2-5, with D unresolved. V shed 0 bases and J shed 4 bases, with 10 bases lying between them. The CDR3 covers 14 residues. CDR1 is SGHDT and CDR2 is YYEEEE in the germline V gene. CDR3 region: CASSLVIQRETQYF. The CDR3 DNA reads as TGTGCCAGCAGCTTGGTTATTCAAAGAGAGACCCAGTACTTC.

This clonotype was counted ten times or more. The chain has TRBV6-1 and TRBJ1-4, with D possibly TRBD1 on 5 matching bases. Trimming removed 6 bases at V and 4 bases at J, with 15 bases between. CDR3 length equals 15 residues. The germline CDR1 and CDR2 sequences are MNHNS and SASEGT. The DNA of the CDR3 is TGTGCCAGCAGACCTCTTGACAGCTATAATGAAAAACTGTTTTTT. This sequence encodes CASRPLDSYNEKLFF.

In regard to this clonotype: A much larger clone differs from this one at a single base, so this may be a read error. The genes are TRBV7-8 and TRBJ2-3, with TRBD1 matching over 7 bases. CDR1 SGHVS and CDR2 FQNEAQ come from the germline V gene. V shed 5 bases, J shed 8 bases, and the junction held 7 bases outside the gene matches. The CDR3 sequence is 13 residues long. In nucleotides, the CDR3 is TGTGCCAGCAGCATTCAGGGGGTCGGTACGCAGTATTTT. Encoded protein: CASSIQGVGTQYF.

The chain recombines TRBV12-3 or TRBV12-4 with TRBJ2-5; TRBD1 matches at 9 bases. CDR3 length: 14 residues. V was pared by 8 bases and J by 5 bases, with 9 bases of the junction left unmatched. The CDR3 coding sequence is TGTGCCAGCGATAACAGGGGGCCTGGGGAGACCCAGTACTTC. This translates into CASDNRGPGETQYF.

The chain has TRBV20-1 and TRBJ2-1; 15 nucleotides agree with TRBD2. The V and J ends lost 3 bases and 8 bases, in that order; junction bases with no gene match: 5. Germline V gene lookup returns CDR1 DFQATT and CDR2 SNEGSKA (reference sequence). The CDR3 sequence is 15 residues long. The CDR3 reads CSASTGLAGGHEQFF. The CDR3 DNA reads TGCAGTGCTAGTACGGGACTAGCGGGAGGTCATGAGCAGTTCTTC.

This clonotype was counted between two and nine times. V and J are TRBV30 and TRBJ1-1; D is ambiguous. Between the trimmed V and J ends, which lost 0 bases and 0 bases, there was a span of 8 bases. The CDR3 has 14 amino acids. Germline assignment: CDR1 GTSNPN and CDR2 SVGIG (reference sequence). The CDR3 protein is CAWSVGIMNTEAFF. CDR3 bases: TGTGCCTGGAGTGTTGGGATTATGAACACTGAAGCTTTCTTT. The complete variable domain, with remaining parts taken from reference TRBV30 and TRBJ1-1, reads SQTIHQWPATLVQPVGSPLSLECTVEGTSNPNLYWYRQAAGRGLQLLFYSVGIGQISSEVPQNLSASRPQDRQFILSSKKLLLSDSGFYLCAWSVGIMNTEAFFGQGTRLTVV.

The table lists this clonotype with many counts. The chain recombines TRBV29-1 with TRBJ1-4, with 7 bases fitting TRBD1. The germline V gene encodes CDR1 SQVTM and CDR2 ANQGSEA. J lost 4 bases, V lost 6 bases, and 5 bases had no gene match. This CDR3 comprises 13 residues. CDR3 sequence (DNA): TGCAGCGTCTCCGGGACAGATAATGAAAAACTGTTTTTT. Protein product: CSVSGTDNEKLFF.

The V and J genes are TRBV12-3 or TRBV12-4 and TRBJ2-3; 9 bases line up with TRBD1. The CDR3 has 19 residues. Trimming took 10 bases from V and 0 from J; bases not matched to a gene: 20. The CDR3 protein is CAIRRPTGGGGGSTDTQYF. CDR3 DNA sequence: TGTGCCATCAGACGCCCGACAGGGGGTGGCGGGGGAAGCACAGATACGCAGTATTTT.

This clonotype was counted only a few times. The chain carries TRBV20-1 and TRBJ2-6; D call uncertain. The germline V gene has CDR1 DFQATT and CDR2 SNEGSKA (reference sequence). V was shortened by 3 bases and J by 0 bases, with 6 bases between the two germline ends. This CDR3 is 14 amino acids long. The CDR3 nucleotides read TGCAGTGCTAGGGCAGCCTCTGGGGCCAACGTCCTGACTTTC. Amino acids: CSARAASGANVLTF.

As concerns this clonotype: A read error may be the cause here, since a much bigger clone is one base away. The rearrangement links TRBV9 to TRBJ1-2; the D is unclear. Looked up from germline, CDR1 is SGDLS and CDR2 is YYNGEE. V shed 0 bases and J shed 0 bases, with 6 bases lying between them. This CDR3 is 14 amino acids long. The CDR3 loop is CASSVGTTNYGYTF. CDR3 nucleotides: TGTGCCAGCAGCGTAGGAACAACTAACTATGGCTACACCTTC. Together with reference TRBV9 and TRBJ1-2, the CDR3 gives the full variable domain: DSGVTQTPKHLITATGQRVTLRCSPRSGDLSVYWYQQSLDQGLQFLIQYYNGEERAKGNILERFSAQQFPDLHSELNLSSLELGDSALYFCASSVGTTNYGYTFGSGTRLTVV.

This clonotype showed up just a few times. The chain has TRBV12-3 or TRBV12-4 and TRBJ2-3; D is perhaps TRBD1 (5 bases). The V gene lost 8 bases and the J gene lost 4 bases, with 16 bases spanning the gap. The CDR3 contains 14 residues. The CDR3 is CASESVRAPDTQYF. For the CDR3, the DNA is TGTGCCAGCGAGTCCGTCAGGGCCCCAGATACGCAGTATTTT.

The chain uses TRBV6-1 and TRBJ2-3; the D gene could be TRBD1 or TRBD2 (5 bases each). The germline V gene has CDR1 MNHNS and CDR2 SASEGT. The CDR3 has 16 amino acids. V was clipped by 7 bases and J by 0 bases, with 17 bases between them. The CDR3 DNA follows: TGTGCCAGCACCCGCACTGGGGGTGGAAGCACAGATACGCAGTATTTT. This translates into CASTRTGGGSTDTQYF.

V usage is TRBV6-5 and J usage is TRBJ2-2, with TRBD1 matching over 7 bases. The CDR3 runs to 20 residues. Germline CDR1 MNHEY, CDR2 SVGAGI. Trimming cost V 2 bases and J 5 bases; bases outside gene matches: 20. CDR3 amino acids: CASSYPQQRQGPLETGELFF. CDR3 sequence (DNA): TGTGCCAGCAGTTACCCCCAACAGAGACAGGGACCTTTGGAGACCGGGGAGCTGTTTTTT.

This clonotype showed up just a few times. This sequence joins TRBV7-3 and TRBJ1-1; TRBD1 matches at 8 bases. The CDR3 spans 14 residues. The junction had 7 bases not matched to a gene; V was cut back by 2 bases and J by 8 bases. The V gene's germline CDR1 is SGHTA and CDR2 FQGTGA. Here the CDR3 DNA reads TGTGCCAGCAGCTTACTTCGACAGGGGACCGAAGCTTTCTTT. This codes for CASSLLRQGTEAFF.

This clonotype was observed a handful of times. The CDR3 protein is CASSYTGYGLEQFF. The CDR3 DNA sequence: TGTGCCAGCAGCTACACCGGCTACGGTTTAGAGCAGTTCTTC. This chain uses TRBV7-9 with TRBJ2-1; D uncertain. V shed 4 bases and J shed 10 bases, with 17 bases lying between them. Germline CDR1 and CDR2: SEHNR and FQNEAQ (reference sequence). The CDR3 is 14 amino acids.